Described below is a single T cell receptor beta chain sequence and its context. Its target antigen remains unknown. No much larger clonotype is one base removed from it; base qualities were not supplied. Each collaborating institution followed its own protocols to collect whole blood in K2EDTA tubes. Collaborator samples were shipped for TCRbeta analysis as frozen whole blood, isolated PBMCs, or DNA extracted from either sample type. Ends trimmed: V by 5 bases, J by 11 bases; bases unmatched to a gene: 9. The germline V gene (reference sequence) sets CDR1 to LNHDA and CDR2 to SQIVND. The CDR3 contains 13 residues, cysteine and phenylalanine counted. Only the CDR3 region is kept as DNA, spanning 39 bases read in frame from base 1. The immunoSEQ Assay, a bias-controlled multiplex PCR, was used to amplify TCRbeta CDR3 regions from genomic DNA. As for how the authors treated the data: The number of nucleated cells in each sample was estimated from the amplification of reference gene primers within the assay. To quantify the absolute abundance of each unique TCRbeta CDR3 rearrangement, sequence reads were collapsed and filtered. For each sample, productive Simpson clonality was calculated by taking the square root of Simpson's diversity index across productive rearrangements. TCRdb retrieved this table from immuneACCESS and kept in-frame rearrangements only. Not all clones are present; in checked studies, unresolved V genes account for under half, and no reason is known for the remainder. The V and J calls and clone size are taken from that table; D and trimming were inferred from the DNA. The sample data list some 89,000 clones, and approximately 80% of these were observed just once. Together, the top ten hold around 7% of the sample.

The data were obtained in a study of blood T cell repertoires in COVID-19 (dated by TCRdb to about 2020). Context from the whole study: Collaborator samples came from the United States, Italy and Spain and covered acute and convalescent phases of COVID-19. The sample metadata nearly always contained a de-identified subject ID, COVID-19 status, age in years and sex. The repertoires were released in a freely available public database intended as a resource for research on the immune response to SARS-CoV-2. Subjects who had been exposed to COVID-19, were actively infected with it, or had recovered from it provided the deeply sampled blood TCRbeta repertoires that made up the dataset. The prospective study material was composed of cDNA or gDNA derived from T cells, B-cell-depleted T cells, or PBMCs. Where available, HLA class I and class II types were obtained from metadata supplied by the sample provider rather than from assay-based typing. Samples came from the ongoing ImmuneRACE study (first 160 participants) plus 1,254 subjects from 6 global collaborators. Overall study outcomes, separate from this receptor: How much clinical and demographic metadata was included differed by source and by participant, and the metadata was provided uncurated.

The source of this sequence is a man between 65 and 80 years old with acute or convalescent COVID-19. The V and J segments used are TRBV19 and TRBJ1-1; TRBD1 aligns with 9 central bases. Sequenced input: peripheral blood. The sequenced DNA: TGTGCCAGTAGTGCCGGGACAGGGAAGAGTGCTTTCTTT. Its protein is CASSAGTGKSAFF.